These 10 T cell receptor beta chains were all obtained from the same sample, sequenced in a study of read filtering for tumor transcriptome and immune sequencing. This library used roughly 430 ng RNA and molecular barcoded adaptors spanning alpha/delta and beta/gamma chains. TCRdb passed the reads through MiXCR, listing each CDR3 protein once. The sample includes fewer than 100,000 distinct CDR3 sequences, over 9% of them seen just once. Source material: a population of CD138-negative cells sorted from bone marrow. The receptors derive from a donor older than 35 with multiple myeloma.

The sample holds many counts of this clonotype. The rearrangement joins TRBV2 to TRBJ1-4; 9 bases match TRBD1. V lost 5 bases, J lost 8 bases, and 6 bases stayed unmatched. Per germline, CDR1 SNHLY and CDR2 FYNNEI. The CDR3 has 14 amino acids. As DNA, the CDR3 is TGTGCCAGCAGTCTCCGGGACAGGGACGAAAAACTGTTTTTT. Residues: CASSLRDRDEKLFF.

This clonotype was observed at least ten times. The V gene is TRBV9, the J gene TRBJ2-3; D perhaps matches TRBD2 (5 bases). The V end was cut by 4 bases, the J end by 3 bases, with 15 bases between. Germline V gene sequence: CDR1 SGDLS, CDR2 YYNGEE. This CDR3 is built from 15 residues. CDR3 DNA sequence: TGTGCCAGCAGCCCCTACGAGGGTAGGACAGATACGCAGTATTTT. It translates to CASSPYEGRTDTQYF.

The sample holds many counts of this clonotype. This chain links TRBV5-1 with TRBJ2-1, with D unclear. Germline V CDR1 and CDR2: SGHRS, YFSETQ. The CDR3 contains 13 residues. V gave up 5 bases and J gave up 3 bases, with 9 bases separating them. The CDR3 region is CASRAQSYNEQFF. Written as DNA, the CDR3 is TGCGCCAGCAGGGCCCAGAGCTACAATGAGCAGTTCTTC.

This rearrangement joins TRBV12-3 or TRBV12-4 to TRBJ2-1, with TRBD1 as a possible D gene (6 bases). The CDR3 consists of 15 residues. With 1 base removed from V and 4 bases from J, the gap between germline ends came to 11 bases. The CDR3 coding sequence is TGTGCCAGCAGTTTAGTGCAGGGGCGATACAATGAGCAGTTCTTC. Translated: CASSLVQGRYNEQFF.

This clonotype has at least ten counts. The DNA of the CDR3 is TGCAGCGTTGGACTTGTAGCAGATACGCAGTATTTT. As protein: CSVGLVADTQYF. The chain uses TRBV29-1 and TRBJ2-3; no clear D. The V gene lost 4 bases and the J gene lost 4 bases, with 9 bases spanning the gap. Germline CDR1 reads SQVTM; CDR2 reads ANQGSEA. The CDR3 consists of 12 residues.

This clonotype showed up many times. V gene TRBV29-1 combines with J gene TRBJ1-5, with D possibly TRBD1 on 6 matching bases. Deletions cut 5 bases from V and 4 bases from J, with 12 bases between. CDR3 size: 13 residues. CDR1 SQVTM and CDR2 ANQGSEA come from the germline V gene. The DNA of the CDR3 is TGCAGCGTTTCTAGGGGGTGGAATCAGCCCCAGCATTTT. Its protein product is CSVSRGWNQPQHF.

This clonotype was counted a few times. V usage is TRBV7-9 and J usage is TRBJ1-4; D remains unclear. The CDR3 consists of 18 residues. Germline V gene sequence: CDR1 SEHNR, CDR2 FQNEAQ (reference sequence). With 1 base removed from V and 0 bases from J, the gap between germline ends came to 15 bases. The DNA for the CDR3 is TGTGCCAGCAGCTTAGTCGCAGCCCGCACGGCAACTAATGAAAAACTGTTTTTT. Translated: CASSLVAARTATNEKLFF. Full variable domain (outside the CDR3, taken from reference TRBV7-9 and TRBJ1-4): DTGVSQNPRHKITKRGQNVTFRCDPISEHNRLYWYRQTLGQGPEFLTYFQNEAQLEKSRLLSDRFSAERPKGSFSTLEIQRTEQGDSAMYLCASSLVAARTATNEKLFFGSGTQLSVL.

In its sample, this clonotype was seen many times. The CDR3 nucleotides read TGCGCCAGCAGCTTGGGGGGATACCAAGAGACCCAGTACTTC. Protein product: CASSLGGYQETQYF. V and J are TRBV5-1 and TRBJ2-5; D not certain. Between the trimmed V and J ends, which lost 0 bases and 0 bases, there was a span of 6 bases. The CDR3 has 14 amino acids. Per the germline V gene, CDR1 is SGHRS and CDR2 is YFSETQ.

This clonotype was counted many times. The CDR3 protein is CASSPSRDVNYGYTF. For the CDR3, the DNA is TGTGCCAGCAGCCCCAGCCGGGACGTTAACTATGGCTACACCTTC. The rearrangement links TRBV11-2 to TRBJ1-2; D may be TRBD1 (5 bases). Per the germline V gene, CDR1 is SGHAT and CDR2 is FQNNGV. This CDR3 spans 15 amino acids. The V end lost 5 bases, the J end lost 1 base, and 14 bases lay between the germline ends.

The chain carries TRBV24-1 and TRBJ2-2, with D hard to call. The V and J ends lost 1 base and 0 bases respectively, with 8 bases between them. Germline V gene sequence: CDR1 KGHDR, CDR2 SFDVKD. CDR3 length: 16 amino acids. The CDR3 here is CATSDFTTSNTGELFF. In DNA form, the CDR3 reads TGTGCCACCAGTGATTTCACGACTTCGAACACCGGGGAGCTGTTTTTT.